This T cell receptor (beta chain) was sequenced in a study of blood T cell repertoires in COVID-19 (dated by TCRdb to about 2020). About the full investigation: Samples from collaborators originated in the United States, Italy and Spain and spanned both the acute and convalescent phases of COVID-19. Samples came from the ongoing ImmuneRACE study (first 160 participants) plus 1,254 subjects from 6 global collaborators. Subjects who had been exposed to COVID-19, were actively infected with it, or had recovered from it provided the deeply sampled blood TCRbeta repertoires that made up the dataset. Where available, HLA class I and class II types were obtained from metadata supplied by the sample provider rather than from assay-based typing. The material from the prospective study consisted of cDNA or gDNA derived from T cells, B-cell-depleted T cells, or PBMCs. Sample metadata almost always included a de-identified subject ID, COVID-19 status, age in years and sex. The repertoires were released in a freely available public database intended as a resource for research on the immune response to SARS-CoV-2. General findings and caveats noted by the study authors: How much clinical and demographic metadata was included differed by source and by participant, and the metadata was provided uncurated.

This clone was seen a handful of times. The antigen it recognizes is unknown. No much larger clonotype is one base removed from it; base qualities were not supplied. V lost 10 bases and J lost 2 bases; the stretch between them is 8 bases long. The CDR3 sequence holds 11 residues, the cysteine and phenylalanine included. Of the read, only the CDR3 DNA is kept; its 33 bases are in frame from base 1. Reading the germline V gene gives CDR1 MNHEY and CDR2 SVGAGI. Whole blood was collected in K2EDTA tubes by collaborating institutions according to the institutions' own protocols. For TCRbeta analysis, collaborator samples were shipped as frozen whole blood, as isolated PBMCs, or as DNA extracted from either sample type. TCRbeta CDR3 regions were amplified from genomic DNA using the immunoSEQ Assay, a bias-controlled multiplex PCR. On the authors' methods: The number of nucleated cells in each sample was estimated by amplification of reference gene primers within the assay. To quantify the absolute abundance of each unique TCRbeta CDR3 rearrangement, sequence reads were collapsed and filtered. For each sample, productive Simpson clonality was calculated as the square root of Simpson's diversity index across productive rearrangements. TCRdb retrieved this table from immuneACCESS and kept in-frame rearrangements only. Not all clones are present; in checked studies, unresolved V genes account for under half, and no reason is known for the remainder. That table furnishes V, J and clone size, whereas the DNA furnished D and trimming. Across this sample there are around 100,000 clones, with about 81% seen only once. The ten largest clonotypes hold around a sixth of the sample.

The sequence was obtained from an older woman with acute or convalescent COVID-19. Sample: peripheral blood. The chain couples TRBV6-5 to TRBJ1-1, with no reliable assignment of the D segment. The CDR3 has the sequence CATQKNTEAFF. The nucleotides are TGTGCCACCCAGAAAAACACTGAAGCTTTCTTT.